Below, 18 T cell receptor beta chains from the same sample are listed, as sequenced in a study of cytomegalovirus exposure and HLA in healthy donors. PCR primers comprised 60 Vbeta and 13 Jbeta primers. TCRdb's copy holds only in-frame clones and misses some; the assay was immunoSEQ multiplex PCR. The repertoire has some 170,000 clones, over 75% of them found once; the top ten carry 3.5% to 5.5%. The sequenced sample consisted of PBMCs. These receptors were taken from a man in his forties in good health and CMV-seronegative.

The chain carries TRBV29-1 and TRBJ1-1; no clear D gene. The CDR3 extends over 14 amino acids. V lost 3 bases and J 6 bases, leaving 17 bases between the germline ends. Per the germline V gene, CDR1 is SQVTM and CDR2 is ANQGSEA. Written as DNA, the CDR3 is TGCAGCGTTGATACCGGAGGGCGGGTACCTGAAGCTTTCTTT. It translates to CSVDTGGRVPEAFF.

The DNA for the CDR3 is TGTGCCAGCAGGAGCGGGAAGGTCCACAATGAGCAGTTCTTC. This translates into CASRSGKVHNEQFF. J is TRBJ2-1 and V is TRBV6-1, with 7 bases identical to TRBD2. Germline CDR1 and CDR2: MNHNS and SASEGT. The CDR3 runs to 14 residues. Trimming removed 6 bases from V and 5 bases from J; junction bases left unmatched: 7.

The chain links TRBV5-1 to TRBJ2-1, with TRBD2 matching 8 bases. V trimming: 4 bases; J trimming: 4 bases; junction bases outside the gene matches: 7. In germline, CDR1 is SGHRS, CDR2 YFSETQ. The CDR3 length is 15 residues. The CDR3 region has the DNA TGCGCCAGCAGCCCCGGGGGGGGATCTTACAATGAGCAGTTCTTC. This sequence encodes CASSPGGGSYNEQFF.

The CDR3 loop reads CASSLPGQETQYF. In DNA, the CDR3 is TGTGCCAGCAGCTTGCCGGGACAAGAGACCCAGTACTTC. V and J are TRBV5-8 and TRBJ2-5; a possible D gene is TRBD2 (5 bases). This CDR3 region has 13 residues. Trimming took off 1 base at V and 2 bases at J, with 6 bases between the two ends. The germline gives CDR1 SGHTS, CDR2 YDEGEE.

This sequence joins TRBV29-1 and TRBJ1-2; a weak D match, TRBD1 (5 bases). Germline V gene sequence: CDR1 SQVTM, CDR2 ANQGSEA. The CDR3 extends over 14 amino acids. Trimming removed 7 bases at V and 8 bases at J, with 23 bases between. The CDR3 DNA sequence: TGCAGCGCCGAGCCAGGGCGCCCGTGGGGCGGCTACACCTTC. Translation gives CSAEPGRPWGGYTF.

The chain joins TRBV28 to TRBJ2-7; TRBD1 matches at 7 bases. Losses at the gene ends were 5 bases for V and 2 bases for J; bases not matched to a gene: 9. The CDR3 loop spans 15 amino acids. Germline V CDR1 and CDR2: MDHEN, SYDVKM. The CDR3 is CASSVTGRPTYEQYF. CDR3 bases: TGTGCCAGCAGTGTGACAGGGAGACCTACCTACGAGCAGTACTTC.

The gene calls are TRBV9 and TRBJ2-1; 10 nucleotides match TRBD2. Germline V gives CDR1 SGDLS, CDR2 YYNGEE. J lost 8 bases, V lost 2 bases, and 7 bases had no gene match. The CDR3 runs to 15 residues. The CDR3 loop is CASSVSGGPVDEQFF. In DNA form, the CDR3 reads TGTGCCAGCAGCGTTAGCGGGGGGCCTGTCGATGAGCAGTTCTTC.

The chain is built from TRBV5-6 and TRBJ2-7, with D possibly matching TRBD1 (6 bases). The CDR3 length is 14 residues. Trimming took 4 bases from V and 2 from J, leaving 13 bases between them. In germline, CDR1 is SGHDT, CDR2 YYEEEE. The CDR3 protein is CASSPQGWAYEQYF. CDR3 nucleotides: TGTGCCAGCAGCCCGCAGGGGTGGGCCTACGAGCAGTACTTC.

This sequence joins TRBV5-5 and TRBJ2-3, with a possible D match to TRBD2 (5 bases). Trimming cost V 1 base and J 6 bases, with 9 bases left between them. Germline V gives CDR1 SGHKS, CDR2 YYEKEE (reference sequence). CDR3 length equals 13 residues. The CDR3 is CASSLWSGDTQYF. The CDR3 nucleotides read TGTGCCAGCAGCTTGTGGTCGGGGGATACGCAGTATTTT.

Here the CDR3 DNA reads TGTGCCAGCAGAAGCCCGGGATCCCACTTGCAGTATTTT. This translates into CASRSPGSHLQYF. The rearrangement joins TRBV7-2 to TRBJ2-3, with a possible D match to TRBD2 (5 bases). Germline V gives CDR1 SGHTA, CDR2 FQGNSA. V lost 6 bases to trimming and J lost 11 bases, with 18 bases between them. The CDR3 has 13 residues.

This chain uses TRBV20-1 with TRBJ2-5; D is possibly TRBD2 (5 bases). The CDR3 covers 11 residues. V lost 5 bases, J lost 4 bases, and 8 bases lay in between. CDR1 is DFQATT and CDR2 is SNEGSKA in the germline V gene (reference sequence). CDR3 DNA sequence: TGCAGTGCTCGCGCGGGAGAGACCCAGTACTTC. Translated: CSARAGETQYF.

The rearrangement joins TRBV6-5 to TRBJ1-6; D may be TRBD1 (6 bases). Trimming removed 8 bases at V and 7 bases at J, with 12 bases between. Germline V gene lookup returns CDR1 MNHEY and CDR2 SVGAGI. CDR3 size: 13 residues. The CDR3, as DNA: TGTGCCAGCGCCCAGGGGCCCAATTCACCCCTCCACTTT. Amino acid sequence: CASAQGPNSPLHF.

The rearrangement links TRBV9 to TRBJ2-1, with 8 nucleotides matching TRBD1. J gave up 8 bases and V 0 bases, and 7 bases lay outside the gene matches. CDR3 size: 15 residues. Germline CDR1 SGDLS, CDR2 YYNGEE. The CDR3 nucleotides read TGTGCCAGCAGCGTAGCAGGACAGGGTCAAGATGAGCAGTTCTTC. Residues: CASSVAGQGQDEQFF.

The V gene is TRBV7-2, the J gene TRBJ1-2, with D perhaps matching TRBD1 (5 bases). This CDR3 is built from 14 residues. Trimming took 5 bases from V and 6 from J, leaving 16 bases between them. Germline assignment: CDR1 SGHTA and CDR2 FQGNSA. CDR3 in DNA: TGTGCCAGCAGCCACAGGTTACATGACGATGGCTACACCTTC. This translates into CASSHRLHDDGYTF.

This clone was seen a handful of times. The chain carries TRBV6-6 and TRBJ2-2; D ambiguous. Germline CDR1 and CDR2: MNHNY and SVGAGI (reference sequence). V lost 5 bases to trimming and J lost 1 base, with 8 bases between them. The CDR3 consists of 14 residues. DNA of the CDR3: TGTGCCAGCAGTACTCTAGGGAACACCGGGGAGCTGTTTTTT. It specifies CASSTLGNTGELFF.

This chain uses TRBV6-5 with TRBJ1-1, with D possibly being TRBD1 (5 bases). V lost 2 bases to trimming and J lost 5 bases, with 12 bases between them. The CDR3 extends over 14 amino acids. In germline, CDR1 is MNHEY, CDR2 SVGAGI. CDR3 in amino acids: CASSYTREGTEAFF. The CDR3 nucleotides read TGTGCCAGCAGTTACACCAGGGAGGGGACTGAAGCTTTCTTT.

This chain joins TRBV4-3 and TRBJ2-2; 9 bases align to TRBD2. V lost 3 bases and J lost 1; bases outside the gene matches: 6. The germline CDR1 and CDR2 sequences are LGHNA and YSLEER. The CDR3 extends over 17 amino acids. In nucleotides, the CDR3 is TGCGCCAGCAGCCAGCCCGTTAGCGGGGGGAACACCGGGGAGCTGTTTTTT. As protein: CASSQPVSGGNTGELFF.

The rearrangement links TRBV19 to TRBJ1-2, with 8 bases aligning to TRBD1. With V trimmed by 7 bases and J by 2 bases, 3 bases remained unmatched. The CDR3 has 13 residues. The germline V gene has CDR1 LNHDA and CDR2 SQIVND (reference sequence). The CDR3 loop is CASTDRVNYGYTF. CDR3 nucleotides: TGTGCCAGTACGGACAGGGTAAACTATGGCTACACCTTC. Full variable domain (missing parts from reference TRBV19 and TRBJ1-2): DGGITQSPKYLFRKEGQNVTLSCEQNLNHDAMYWYRQDPGQGLRLIYYSQIVNDFQKGDIAEGYSVSREKKESFPLTVTSAQKNPTAFYLCASTDRVNYGYTFGSGTRLTVV.